This T cell receptor beta chain was documented in a study of blood T cell repertoires in COVID-19. Study-level background: Both acute and convalescent COVID-19 samples were obtained from the United States, Italy and Spain.

How the authors handled the data: Nucleated cell number was recorded as an estimate derived from reference gene primer amplification. Profiling relied on immunoSEQ multiplex PCR, and the TCRdb table lists in-frame clones only, not all of them. That table furnishes V, J and clone size, whereas the DNA furnished D and trimming. The sample lists 150,000 or so clones, about 90% occurring once. The CDR3 consists of 16 residues. The germline CDR1 and CDR2 sequences are LNHDA and SQIVND (reference sequence). The J segment lost 0 bases and the V segment lost 7 bases, leaving 8 bases of the junction unmatched. A COVID-19 case had been met by exposed participants during the 2 weeks before study entry.

This sequence originates from a woman in her thirties or forties who had been exposed to COVID-19. Sequenced: PBMCs or T cells enriched from blood (not recorded which). The genes are TRBV19 and TRBJ2-2, with 7 bases lining up with TRBD2. In DNA, the CDR3 is TGTGCCAGTAAGACGACTAGCAAAGCGAACACCGGGGAGCTGTTTTTT. Encoded protein: CASKTTSKANTGELFF.